These 25 T cell receptor beta chains share one sample of origin, sequenced in a study of blood T cell repertoires in COVID-19. Only in-frame clones appear in the TCRdb table, and some are missing; sequencing was by immunoSEQ multiplex PCR. The table has 360,000 or so clones, less than 90% seen once. Sequencing was carried out using PBMCs or T cells enriched from blood (not recorded which). Receptor source: a woman aged 45-65 years who had recovered from COVID-19.

The chain carries TRBV5-1 and TRBJ1-1; no firm D call. In germline, CDR1 is SGHRS, CDR2 YFSETQ. This CDR3 has 14 residues. V was shortened by 4 bases and J by 2 bases, with 12 bases between the two germline ends. CDR3 sequence: CASSPPRENTEAFF. The DNA of the CDR3 is TGCGCCAGCAGCCCCCCGCGAGAAAACACTGAAGCTTTCTTT.

This clone showed up just a few times. The V and J genes are TRBV19 and TRBJ1-2; possibly TRBD1 for D (5 bases). The germline V gene has CDR1 LNHDA and CDR2 SQIVND (reference sequence). There are 15 residues in the CDR3. Trimming shortened V by 0 bases and J by 0 bases, and 8 bases separated the two germline ends. CDR3 loop: CASSIDDSTNYGYTF. CDR3 sequence (DNA): TGTGCCAGTAGTATAGATGACAGCACTAACTATGGCTACACCTTC. Variable domain in full (rest from reference TRBV19 and TRBJ1-2): DGGITQSPKYLFRKEGQNVTLSCEQNLNHDAMYWYRQDPGQGLRLIYYSQIVNDFQKGDIAEGYSVSREKKESFPLTVTSAQKNPTAFYLCASSIDDSTNYGYTFGSGTRLTVV.

The gene calls are TRBV12-3 or TRBV12-4 and TRBJ1-2; 7 positions match TRBD1. CDR3 length: 12 amino acids. Trimming took 2 bases from V and 8 from J; bases not matched to a gene: 2. CDR3 nucleotide sequence: TGTGCCAGCAGTTTAAGACAGGGCGGCTACACCTTC. Translating it yields CASSLRQGGYTF.

The CDR3 sequence: CASSFLPKEGELAEAFF. CDR3 in DNA: TGTGCCAGCAGCTTCTTACCCAAAGAGGGGGAGTTGGCTGAAGCTTTCTTT. This chain uses TRBV11-3 with TRBJ1-1; a possible D gene is TRBD1 (6 bases). Germline V gives CDR1 SGHNT, CDR2 YENEEA. This CDR3 spans 17 amino acids. The V gene lost 3 bases and the J gene lost 6 bases, with 23 bases spanning the gap.

The V and J genes are TRBV7-6 and TRBJ1-2; tentative D call: TRBD1 (5 bases). V was cut by 1 base and J by 8 bases, with 14 bases left in between. Germline CDR1 and CDR2: SGHVS and FNYEAQ. The CDR3 consists of 14 residues. CDR3 DNA: TGTGCCAGCAGCTTAGAGGGGCAGGGTGGAGGCTACACCTTC. Its translation is CASSLEGQGGGYTF. The variable domain in full, with the rest retrieved from reference TRBV7-6 and TRBJ1-2, is GAGVSQSPRYKVTKRGQDVALRCDPISGHVSLYWYRQALGQGPEFLTYFNYEAQQDKSGLPNDRFSAERPEGSISTLTIQRTEQRDSAMYRCASSLEGQGGGYTFGSGTRLTVV.

The chain couples TRBV5-1 to TRBJ2-5; D remains unclear. Germline assignment: CDR1 SGHRS and CDR2 YFSETQ. The germline V and J ends were trimmed by 0 bases and 2 bases, with 5 bases remaining between them. The CDR3 extends over 13 amino acids. In nucleotides, the CDR3 is TGCGCCAGCAGCTTGGTAGTACAAGAGACCCAGTACTTC. This gives the protein CASSLVVQETQYF.

The DNA for the CDR3 is TGTGCCACCAGCAGAGCTTCGGGACTGGCAAAGTACTTC. Its translation: CATSRASGLAKYF. The genes are TRBV15 and TRBJ2-7, with D maybe TRBD2 (6 bases). The CDR3 is 13 residues long. CDR1 LNHNV and CDR2 YYDKDF come from the germline V gene (reference sequence). Trimming removed 1 base from V and 11 bases from J, with 15 bases in between.

V gene TRBV20-1 combines with J gene TRBJ2-3, with TRBD1 as a possible D gene (5 bases). The CDR3 runs 11 residues. V was trimmed by 7 bases and J by 4 bases, leaving 9 bases between them. From germline, CDR1 is DFQATT and CDR2 SNEGSKA (reference sequence). The CDR3 loop is CSERRADTQYF. The CDR3 DNA reads TGCAGTGAGCGCAGGGCAGATACGCAGTATTTT.

The genes are TRBV2 and TRBJ1-5, with D unresolved. This CDR3 spans 11 amino acids. Trimming took off 6 bases at V and 7 bases at J, with 7 bases between the two ends. Germline CDR1 reads SNHLY; CDR2 reads FYNNEI. CDR3 residues: CASSFSQPQHF. Written as DNA, the CDR3 is TGTGCCAGCAGCTTTTCCCAGCCCCAGCATTTT. The entire variable domain, with the rest obtained from reference TRBV2 and TRBJ1-5, is as follows: EPEVTQTPSHQVTQMGQEVILRCVPISNHLYFYWYRQILGQKVEFLVSFYNNEISEKSEIFDDQFSVERPDGSNFTLKIRSTKLEDSAMYFCASSFSQPQHFGDGTRLSIL.

The chain joins TRBV6-5 to TRBJ1-1, with TRBD1 as a possible D gene (5 bases). The V gene's germline CDR1 is MNHEY and CDR2 SVGAGI. The CDR3 has 12 amino acids. Trimming stripped 6 bases from V and 1 base from J, with 6 bases between. The CDR3 spells CASSGGNTEAFF. The CDR3 DNA follows: TGTGCCAGCAGCGGGGGGAACACTGAAGCTTTCTTT.

This clone has just a few counts. This chain connects TRBV6-5 to TRBJ1-2, with TRBD1 identical over 9 bases. Per germline, CDR1 MNHEY and CDR2 SVGAGI. The trim removed 5 bases at V and 8 bases at J, leaving 12 bases unmatched. The CDR3 is 15 amino acids. The CDR3 is CASSLTGGGTEGYTF. CDR3 nucleotides: TGTGCCAGCAGTCTCACAGGGGGCGGGACCGAGGGCTACACCTTC.

The V and J genes are TRBV5-1 and TRBJ2-7, with a tentative D call TRBD1 (5 bases). Trimming left V 0 bases short and J 2 bases short, with 9 bases between. The CDR3 spans 14 residues. CDR1 is SGHRS and CDR2 is YFSETQ in the germline V gene. The CDR3 sequence: CASSLEDSTYEQYF. CDR3 in DNA: TGCGCCAGCAGCTTGGAAGACAGTACCTACGAGCAGTACTTC.

The chain recombines TRBV7-9 with TRBJ1-2; D gene uncertain. The CDR3 has 13 amino acids. In germline, CDR1 is SEHNR, CDR2 FQNEAQ (reference sequence). V was pared by 0 bases and J by 4 bases, with 6 bases between. The CDR3 loop is CASSLAAAYGYTF. Here the CDR3 DNA reads TGTGCCAGCAGCTTAGCGGCGGCCTATGGCTACACCTTC.

The CDR3 loop reads CASSFSGEVGYTF. Written as DNA, the CDR3 is TGTGCCAGCAGTTTCTCCGGAGAGGTTGGCTACACCTTC. The chain carries TRBV12-3 or TRBV12-4 and TRBJ1-2; the D is unclear. With 3 bases removed from V and 7 bases from J, the gap between germline ends came to 12 bases. The CDR3 contains 13 residues.

The chain joins TRBV5-1 to TRBJ1-2; D unclear. The V and J ends lost 4 bases and 0 bases respectively, with 10 bases between them. The CDR3 consists of 14 residues. Per germline, CDR1 SGHRS and CDR2 YFSETQ. CDR3 coding DNA: TGCGCCAGCAGCCTGGTGAGCCCTAACTATGGCTACACCTTC. This gives the protein CASSLVSPNYGYTF.

The rearrangement joins TRBV3-1 (or the pseudogene TRBV3-2) to TRBJ1-2; D might be TRBD1 (5 bases). The ends were cut back, 4 bases at V and 8 bases at J, with 14 bases in the middle. The CDR3 is 13 residues long. The germline V gene has CDR1 LGHDT and CDR2 YNNKEL (reference sequence). The CDR3 spells CASSPSTGTGYTF. CDR3 in DNA: TGTGCCAGCAGCCCTTCAACAGGAACCGGCTACACCTTC.

CDR3 bases: TGTGCCAGCAGCCTTGGACACATGAACACTGAAGCTTTCTTT. Protein product: CASSLGHMNTEAFF. This chain links TRBV4-2 with TRBJ1-1; D is perhaps TRBD1 (5 bases). The V gene's germline CDR1 is LGHNA and CDR2 YNFKEQ. The CDR3 totals 14 residues. Trimming removed 4 bases from V and 0 bases from J, with 9 bases in between.

Concerning this clone itself: The same CDR3 is also encoded by other DNA sequences in this sample. The gene calls are TRBV19 and TRBJ2-7; D uncertain. The CDR3 has 13 amino acids. Germline lookup yields CDR1 LNHDA and CDR2 SQIVND (reference sequence). V was pared by 4 bases and J by 3 bases, with 10 bases between. CDR3 protein: CASSTSGNYEQYF. The CDR3 nucleotides are TGTGCCAGTAGTACCTCAGGTAACTACGAGCAGTACTTC.

Only one count was recorded for this clone. The chain employs TRBV5-1 and TRBJ2-3; 16 nucleotides align to TRBD2. Losses at the gene ends were 0 bases for V and 2 bases for J; bases not matched to a gene: 3. This CDR3 spans 18 amino acids. The germline V gene encodes CDR1 SGHRS and CDR2 YFSETQ. The CDR3 nucleotides are TGCGCCAGCAGCTTGGAGGGACTAGCGGGGGGGTTCACAGATACGCAGTATTTT. It specifies CASSLEGLAGGFTDTQYF.

The J gene is TRBJ2-3, the V gene TRBV5-4; D is unresolved. V was shortened by 0 bases and J by 6 bases, with 8 bases between the two germline ends. Germline V gene sequence: CDR1 SGHNT, CDR2 YYREEE (reference sequence). This CDR3 has 13 amino acids. CDR3 loop: CASSLDALDTQYF. The CDR3 DNA reads as TGTGCCAGCAGCTTGGACGCGCTGGATACGCAGTATTTT. Based on the CDR3 plus reference TRBV5-4 and TRBJ2-3, the full variable domain is ETGVTQSPTHLIKTRGQQVTLRCSSQSGHNTVSWYQQALGQGPQFIFQYYREEENGRGNFPPRFSGLQFPNYSSELNVNALELDDSALYLCASSLDALDTQYFGPGTRLTVL.

The V gene is TRBV11-3, the J gene TRBJ1-4, with a weak D call TRBD1 (6 bases). In germline, CDR1 is SGHNT, CDR2 YENEEA. Trimming cost V 0 bases and J 5 bases, with 10 bases left between them. The CDR3 length is 15 residues. This chain's CDR3 is CASSLEPTGNEKLFF. The DNA for the CDR3 is TGTGCCAGCAGCTTAGAACCTACAGGGAATGAAAAACTGTTTTTT. Drawing the rest from reference TRBV11-3 and TRBJ1-4, the complete variable domain is EAGVVQSPRYKIIEKKQPVAFWCNPISGHNTLYWYLQNLGQGPELLIRYENEEAVDDSQLPKDRFSAERLKGVDSTLKIQPAELGDSAVYLCASSLEPTGNEKLFFGSGTQLSVL.

The chain couples TRBV10-2 to TRBJ2-3, with 12 bases identical to TRBD2. CDR1 is WSHSY and CDR2 is SAAADI in the germline V gene. Trimming took 6 bases from V and 1 from J; bases not matched to a gene: 2. CDR3 length: 15 amino acids. The DNA for the CDR3 is TGCGCCAGCAGCCGGACTAGCGGGGGCACAGATACGCAGTATTTT. Its translation is CASSRTSGGTDTQYF.

V is TRBV7-8 and J is TRBJ2-3; D gene uncertain. This CDR3 spans 12 amino acids. CDR1 SGHVS and CDR2 FQNEAQ come from the germline V gene. V shed 5 bases and J shed 2 bases, with 5 bases lying between them. The CDR3 DNA sequence: TGTGCCAGCAGCCAATACACAGATACGCAGTATTTT. Its protein is CASSQYTDTQYF.

The gene calls are TRBV2 and TRBJ2-1; a weak D match, TRBD2 (5 bases). Germline V gene data show CDR1 as SNHLY and CDR2 as FYNNEI. The V and J ends lost 3 bases and 0 bases respectively, with 9 bases between them. This CDR3 is built from 15 residues. CDR3 sequence: CASSDSAGSYNEQFF. For the CDR3, the DNA is TGTGCCAGCAGTGATTCGGCGGGCTCCTACAATGAGCAGTTCTTC.

Of note for this clone: One junction end does not reproduce the germline sequence, and a read error may be involved. The chain uses TRBV5-1 and TRBJ1-6; 9 bases match TRBD1. The germline V gene encodes CDR1 SGHRS and CDR2 YFSETQ. The CDR3 length is 16 residues. The CDR3 DNA is TGCGCCAGCAGATTGGGAGTGGACAGGGGTAATTCACCCCTCCACTTT. Protein product: CASRLGVDRGNSPLHF.